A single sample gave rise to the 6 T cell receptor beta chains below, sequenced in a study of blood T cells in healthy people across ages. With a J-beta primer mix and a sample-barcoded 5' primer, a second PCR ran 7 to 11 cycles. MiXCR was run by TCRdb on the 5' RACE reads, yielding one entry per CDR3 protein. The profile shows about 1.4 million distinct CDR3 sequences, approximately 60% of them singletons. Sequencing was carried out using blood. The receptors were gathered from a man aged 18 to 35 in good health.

The CDR3 protein is CSARGGGNEAFF. The CDR3, as DNA: TGCAGTGCTAGAGGGGGAGGGAATGAAGCTTTCTTT. The chain couples TRBV20-1 to TRBJ1-1; no reliable D call. This CDR3 comprises 12 residues. The germline V and J ends were trimmed by 1 base and 7 bases, with 10 bases remaining between them. Germline V gene sequence: CDR1 DFQATT, CDR2 SNEGSKA (reference sequence).

The CDR3: CATSKGVSYEQYF. CDR3 coding DNA: TGTGCCACCAGCAAAGGCGTCTCCTACGAGCAGTACTTC. The V gene is TRBV15, the J gene TRBJ2-7; no definite D call. The CDR3 has 13 residues. V lost 4 bases and J 0 bases, leaving 7 bases between the germline ends. CDR1 LNHNV and CDR2 YYDKDF come from the germline V gene (reference sequence).

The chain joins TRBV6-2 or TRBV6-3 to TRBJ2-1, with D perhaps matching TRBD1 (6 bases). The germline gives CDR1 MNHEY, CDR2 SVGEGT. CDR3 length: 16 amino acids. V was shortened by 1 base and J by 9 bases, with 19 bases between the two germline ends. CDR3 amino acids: CASSYLIGQNTIEQFF. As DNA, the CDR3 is TGTGCCAGCAGTTACTTAATAGGACAGAATACAATTGAGCAGTTCTTC.

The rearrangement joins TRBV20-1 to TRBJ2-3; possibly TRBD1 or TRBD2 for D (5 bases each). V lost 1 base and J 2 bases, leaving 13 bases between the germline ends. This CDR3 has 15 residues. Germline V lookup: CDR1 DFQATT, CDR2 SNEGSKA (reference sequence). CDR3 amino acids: CSARVARGATDTQYF. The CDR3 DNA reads TGCAGTGCTAGAGTTGCGAGAGGGGCCACAGATACGCAGTATTTT.

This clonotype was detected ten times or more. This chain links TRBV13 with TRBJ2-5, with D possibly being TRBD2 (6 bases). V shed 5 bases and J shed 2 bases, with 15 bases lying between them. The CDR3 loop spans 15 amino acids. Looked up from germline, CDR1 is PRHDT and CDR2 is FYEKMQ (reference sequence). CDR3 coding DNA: TGTGCCAGCAGCCCCCAACCGCGGGGTCAAGAGACCCAGTACTTC. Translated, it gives CASSPQPRGQETQYF. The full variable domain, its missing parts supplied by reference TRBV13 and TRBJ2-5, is AAGVIQSPRHLIKEKRETATLKCYPIPRHDTVYWYQQGPGQDPQFLISFYEKMQSDKGSIPDRFSAQQFSDYHSELNMSSLELGDSALYFCASSPQPRGQETQYFGPGTRLLVL.

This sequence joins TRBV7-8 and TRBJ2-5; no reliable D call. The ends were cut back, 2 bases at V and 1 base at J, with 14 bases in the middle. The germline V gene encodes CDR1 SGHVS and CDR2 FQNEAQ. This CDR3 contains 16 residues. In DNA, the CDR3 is TGTGCCAGCAGCTTAATTCCTAGGACCGGCCAAGAGACCCAGTACTTC. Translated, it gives CASSLIPRTGQETQYF.